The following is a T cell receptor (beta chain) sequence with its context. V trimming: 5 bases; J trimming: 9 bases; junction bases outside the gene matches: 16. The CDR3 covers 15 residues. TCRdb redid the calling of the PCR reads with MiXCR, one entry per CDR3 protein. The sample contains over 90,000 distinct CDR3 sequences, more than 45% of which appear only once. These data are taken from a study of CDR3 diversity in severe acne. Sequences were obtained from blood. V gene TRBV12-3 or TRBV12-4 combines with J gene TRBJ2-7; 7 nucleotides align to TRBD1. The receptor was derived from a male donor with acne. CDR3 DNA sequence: TGTGCCAGCAGTCCCTCCGGGACAGTAGGCCGAGGGCAGTACTTC. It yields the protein CASSPSGTVGRGQYF.